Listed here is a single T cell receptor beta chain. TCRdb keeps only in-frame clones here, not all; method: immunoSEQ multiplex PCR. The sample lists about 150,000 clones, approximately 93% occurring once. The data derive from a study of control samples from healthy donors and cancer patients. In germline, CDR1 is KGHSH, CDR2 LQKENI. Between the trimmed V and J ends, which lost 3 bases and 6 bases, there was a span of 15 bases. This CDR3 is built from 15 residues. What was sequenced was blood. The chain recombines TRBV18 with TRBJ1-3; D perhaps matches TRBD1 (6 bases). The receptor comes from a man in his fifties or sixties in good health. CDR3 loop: CASSPTQGVENTIYF. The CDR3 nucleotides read TGTGCCAGCTCACCGACACAGGGTGTTGAAAACACCATATATTTT. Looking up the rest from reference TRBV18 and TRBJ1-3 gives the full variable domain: NAGVMQNPRHLVRRRGQEARLRCSPMKGHSHVYWYRQLPEEGLKFMVYLQKENIIDESGMPKERFSAEFPKEGPSILRIQQVVRGDSAAYFCASSPTQGVENTIYFGEGSWLTVV.